The 17 T cell receptor beta chains reported below all come from one sample, sequenced in a study of human T cells and chemical hapten exposure (dated by TCRdb to about 2021). Taken with the paper, the label for time point translates to: patch test 2, 6 weeks after DPC sensitization. This specimen's treatment or condition label, per the study, means: therapeutic diphenylcyclopropenone sensitization with weekly scalp DPC. Library preparation employed RACE. The instrument given in TCRdb is NextSeq 500. Using fastp at Q25 and MiXCR, TCRdb reprocessed the public reads and kept productive beta chains. Entries that share a CDR3 protein sequence are merged under the most common genes and DNA. This sample comprises about 50,000 distinct CDR3 sequences, just under 10% of them detected only once. The ten largest clonotypes hold more than 1.5% of the sample. The sample consisted of whole blood, taken in connection with sensitization to the hapten diphenylcyclopropenone (DPC). The receptor set was obtained from a woman aged 45 to 65 with alopecia areata. Some clones in this sample may be carry-over from other donors' samples.

This clonotype was observed many times. J is TRBJ1-1 and V is TRBV6-6, with a weak D call TRBD1 (6 bases). The CDR3 contains 15 residues. From germline, CDR1 is MNHNY and CDR2 SVGAGI (reference sequence). The V and J ends lost 5 bases and 0 bases respectively, with 13 bases between them. CDR3 sequence: CASSPGQFLNTEAFF. The CDR3 DNA follows: TGTGCCAGCAGTCCCGGACAGTTCCTGAACACTGAAGCTTTCTTT.

This clonotype was recorded at least ten times. DNA of the CDR3: TGCAGTGCTAGAGATGAGGGCAGTCAAGAGACCCAGTACTTC. This encodes CSARDEGSQETQYF. This chain connects TRBV20-1 to TRBJ2-5; tentatively, D is TRBD2 (5 bases). V lost 0 bases and J 2 bases, leaving 10 bases between the germline ends. Germline V CDR1 and CDR2: DFQATT, SNEGSKA (reference sequence). This CDR3 region has 14 residues.

This clonotype was seen more than once but under ten times. The V call is TRBV29-1, the J call TRBJ2-5, with D perhaps assigned TRBD1 or TRBD2 (5 bases each). The CDR3 has 13 residues. Trimming took 6 bases from V and 3 from J, leaving 14 bases between them. Germline-derived CDR1 and CDR2 are SQVTM and ANQGSEA. The CDR3 DNA reads TGCAGCGTCGAGAGGGGACGAAAAGAGACCCAGTACTTC. Amino acids: CSVERGRKETQYF.

The rearrangement joins TRBV18 to TRBJ2-7; 8 nucleotides agree with TRBD1. This CDR3 region has 13 residues. CDR1 and CDR2 (germline): KGHSH, LQKENI. The junction had 2 bases not matched to a gene; V was cut back by 3 bases and J by 4 bases. CDR3 amino acids: CASSPGQEYEQYF. The CDR3 DNA reads TGTGCCAGCTCACCGGGACAGGAGTACGAGCAGTACTTC.

This clonotype was counted only a few times. The rearrangement links TRBV7-9 to TRBJ1-1, with a tentative D call TRBD1 (5 bases). Germline V gives CDR1 SEHNR, CDR2 FQNEAQ (reference sequence). V gave up 3 bases and J gave up 6 bases, with 11 bases separating them. The CDR3 sequence is 13 residues long. This CDR3 is CASSFGGTAEAFF. The CDR3 region has the DNA TGTGCCAGCAGCTTCGGCGGGACCGCTGAAGCTTTCTTT.

The rearrangement uses TRBV4-1 and TRBJ1-6, with TRBD1 identical over 8 bases. CDR1 is MGHRA, CDR2 YSYEKL, per germline. The ends lost 5 bases at V and 0 bases at J; junction bases unmatched: 6. There are 17 residues in the CDR3. CDR3 sequence reads: CASSVRQGSSYNSPLHF. Written as DNA, the CDR3 is TGCGCCAGCAGCGTACGACAGGGGAGCTCCTATAATTCACCCCTCCACTTT.

V gene TRBV5-1 combines with J gene TRBJ2-7, with TRBD2 matching 10 bases. J gave up 4 bases and V 4 bases, and 5 bases lay outside the gene matches. Germline lookup yields CDR1 SGHRS and CDR2 YFSETQ. The CDR3 has 14 amino acids. The CDR3 DNA is TGCGCCAGCAGCACTAGCGGGGCTGGATACGAGCAGTACTTC. Protein sequence: CASSTSGAGYEQYF. The complete variable domain, with remaining parts taken from reference TRBV5-1 and TRBJ2-7, reads KAGVTQTPRYLIKTRGQQVTLSCSPISGHRSVSWYQQTPGQGLQFLFEYFSETQRNKGNFPGRFSGRQFSNSRSEMNVSTLELGDSALYLCASSTSGAGYEQYFGPGTRLTVT.

This clonotype was detected a few times. V is TRBV6-6 and J is TRBJ2-1; 7 nucleotides line up with TRBD2. Germline CDR1 MNHNY, CDR2 SVGAGI (reference sequence). V was clipped by 2 bases and J by 3 bases; unmatched bases: 4. This CDR3 has 15 residues. This chain's CDR3 is CASSYGLADYNEQFF. The CDR3 DNA is TGTGCCAGCAGTTACGGGCTAGCGGACTACAATGAGCAGTTCTTC.

This clonotype has a count of ten or more. V usage is TRBV28 and J usage is TRBJ2-6; D gene ambiguous. The germline V gene encodes CDR1 MDHEN and CDR2 SYDVKM. There are 14 residues in the CDR3. Trimming took 7 bases from V and 0 from J, leaving 7 bases between them. CDR3 protein: CASNGNSGANVLTF. The CDR3 bases are TGTGCCAGCAACGGCAACTCTGGGGCCAACGTCCTGACTTTC. The whole variable domain, filled in from reference TRBV28 and TRBJ2-6, reads DVKVTQSSRYLVKRTGEKVFLECVQDMDHENMFWYRQDPGLGLRLIYFSYDVKMKEKGDIPEGYSVSREKKERFSLILESASTNQTSMYLCASNGNSGANVLTFGAGSRLTVL.

Ten or more counts support this clonotype. The chain is built from TRBV10-3 and TRBJ1-2; 7 bases are a match to TRBD1. There are 13 residues in the CDR3. V lost 10 bases, J lost 5 bases, and 10 bases stayed unmatched. Germline-derived CDR1 and CDR2 are ENHRY and SYGVKD. CDR3: CATGQDGPYGYTF. DNA of the CDR3: TGTGCCACCGGACAGGACGGGCCTTATGGCTACACCTTC.

V gene TRBV18 combines with J gene TRBJ2-3, with 8 bases aligning to TRBD2. With V trimmed by 6 bases and J by 5 bases, 10 bases remained unmatched. Looked up from germline, CDR1 is KGHSH and CDR2 is LQKENI. CDR3 length: 15 amino acids. This CDR3 is CASSLGGGQGDTQYF. The CDR3 DNA sequence: TGTGCCAGCTCCCTTGGCGGGGGGCAGGGAGATACGCAGTATTTT.

This clonotype showed up just a few times. As DNA, the CDR3 is TGTGCCACTTCAAGAGCGGGAGACCTATACAATGAGCAGTTCTTC. Protein sequence: CATSRAGDLYNEQFF. The chain has TRBV24-1 and TRBJ2-1; TRBD2 matches 8 bases. Germline CDR1 reads KGHDR; CDR2 reads SFDVKD. V dropped 10 bases and J dropped 4; count of bases not matched to a gene: 11. The CDR3 extends over 15 amino acids.

In this sample, this clonotype turned up many times. The rearrangement joins TRBV6-4 to TRBJ1-1; 8 positions agree with TRBD1. CDR3 size: 13 residues. The germline CDR1 and CDR2 sequences are MRHNA and SNTAGT. Losses at the gene ends were 5 bases for V and 5 bases for J; bases not matched to a gene: 4. In nucleotides, the CDR3 is TGTGCCAGCAGTAGGGGACAGGCGACTGAAGCTTTCTTT. Its translation is CASSRGQATEAFF.

This clonotype was observed a few times. V is TRBV5-1 and J is TRBJ2-3; 11 bases line up with TRBD2. Trimming took 0 bases from V and 6 from J; bases not matched to a gene: 3. CDR1 and CDR2 (germline): SGHRS, YFSETQ. This CDR3 contains 15 residues. CDR3 sequence: CASSLVLAGEDTQYF. CDR3 sequence (DNA): TGCGCCAGCAGCTTGGTACTAGCGGGAGAGGATACGCAGTATTTT.

This clonotype came up many times. The V gene is TRBV9, the J gene TRBJ1-1; D unresolved. Trimming took 5 bases from V and 5 from J, leaving 10 bases between them. Germline V gene data show CDR1 as SGDLS and CDR2 as YYNGEE. This CDR3 is 12 amino acids long. Here the CDR3 DNA reads TGTGCCAGCAGTAACGGAGGAACTGAAGCTTTCTTT. Translating gives CASSNGGTEAFF.

This clonotype was counted only a few times. The V and J genes are TRBV5-6 and TRBJ1-1; no clear D. Germline loops: CDR1 SGHDT, CDR2 YYEEEE. The CDR3 has 15 residues. V was trimmed by 2 bases and J by 1 base, leaving 12 bases between them. CDR3 sequence (DNA): TGTGCCAGCAGCTTTTCCCCCCGCCCGAACACTGAAGCTTTCTTT. Translating it yields CASSFSPRPNTEAFF.

This clonotype was counted at least ten times. The chain couples TRBV12-3 or TRBV12-4 to TRBJ1-6; D may be TRBD1 (5 bases). CDR3 length: 14 residues. Trimming pared 1 base from V and 7 bases from J, leaving 8 bases between. The CDR3 DNA reads as TGTGCCAGCAGTTTAGAAGGGGAAAATTCACCCCTCCACTTT. It encodes CASSLEGENSPLHF.